A single sample gave rise to the 25 T cell receptor beta chains below, sequenced in a study of cytomegalovirus exposure and HLA in healthy donors. A multiplex PCR was run with 60 Vbeta primers and 13 Jbeta primers. Produced via immunoSEQ multiplex PCR; TCRdb's table is partial and in-frame only. The data contain 150,000 to 200,000 clones, about 90% of them seen just once; the ten biggest clones take up approximately 0.23%. Sequences were obtained from PBMCs. These TCRs come from a girl under three years old in good health and CMV-seronegative.

V is TRBV27 and J is TRBJ1-6, with TRBD1 matching over 8 bases. The CDR3 is made up of 15 amino acids. Germline V gene lookup returns CDR1 MNHEY and CDR2 SMNVEV (reference sequence). Losses at the gene ends were 5 bases for V and 7 bases for J; bases not matched to a gene: 7. In DNA, the CDR3 is TGTGCCAGCAGTAAGTGGGACAGGCCGAATTCACCCCTCCACTTT. This translates into CASSKWDRPNSPLHF.

The genes are TRBV6-5 and TRBJ1-5, with D maybe TRBD1 (6 bases). This CDR3 region has 14 residues. Trimming took off 10 bases at V and 6 bases at J, with 19 bases between the two ends. Looked up from germline, CDR1 is MNHEY and CDR2 is SVGAGI. The DNA for the CDR3 is TGTGCCACCGCGGGGGCAGGTGGGGGTCAGCCCCAGCATTTT. Encoded protein: CATAGAGGGQPQHF.

The V call is TRBV19, the J call TRBJ1-5; TRBD1 matches at 7 bases. In germline, CDR1 is LNHDA, CDR2 SQIVND (reference sequence). Unmatched junction bases numbered 1, after V lost 6 bases and J lost 2 bases. CDR3 length: 13 residues. The CDR3 coding sequence is TGTGCCAGTAGCGACAGGGGCAATCAGCCCCAGCATTTT. It yields the protein CASSDRGNQPQHF.

CDR3 DNA: TGTGCCAGCAGCCAAGATTGGGGGCCCGGGAACTATGGCTACACCTTC. Protein product: CASSQDWGPGNYGYTF. The V gene is TRBV4-2, the J gene TRBJ1-2; D is possibly TRBD1 (6 bases). CDR3 length equals 16 residues. Trimming removed 0 bases from V and 2 bases from J, with 13 bases in between. Looked up from germline, CDR1 is LGHNA and CDR2 is YNFKEQ.

The chain links TRBV7-2 to TRBJ2-3, with 8 bases that match TRBD1. The V and J ends lost 5 bases and 3 bases, in that order; junction bases with no gene match: 4. The germline V gene has CDR1 SGHTA and CDR2 FQGNSA. The CDR3 length is 14 residues. The CDR3 protein is CASSIRQGTDTQYF. DNA for the CDR3: TGTGCCAGCAGCATTAGACAGGGGACAGATACGCAGTATTTT.

This chain links TRBV4-1 with TRBJ1-2; D unresolved. V was shortened by 8 bases and J by 2 bases, with 18 bases between the two germline ends. CDR3 size: 15 residues. Germline assignment: CDR1 MGHRA and CDR2 YSYEKL. Written as DNA, the CDR3 is TGCGCCAGCGGCCCATTCCCGTCGGGGAACTATGGCTACACCTTC. The encoded protein is CASGPFPSGNYGYTF.

The rearrangement joins TRBV9 to TRBJ2-7; 8 bases are shared with TRBD1. CDR1 SGDLS and CDR2 YYNGEE come from the germline V gene. This CDR3 comprises 16 residues. Trimming cost V 4 bases and J 0 bases; bases outside gene matches: 9. The CDR3 protein is CASSTSLTGDSYEQYF. For the CDR3, the DNA is TGTGCCAGCAGCACCAGCTTGACAGGGGACTCCTACGAGCAGTACTTC.

On this clone itself: The CDR3 does not close with the conserved phenylalanine or tryptophan, likely indicating a read error. The rearrangement uses TRBV5-6 and TRBJ1-1, with 7 bases matching TRBD1. The CDR3 spans 17 residues. The ends lost 2 bases at V and 1 base at J; junction bases unmatched: 11. Germline V lookup: CDR1 SGHDT, CDR2 YYEEEE. CDR3 in DNA: TGTGCCAGCAGCTTACGTGTGACCGGGACAGAGAACACTGAAGCTTTCCTT. As protein: CASSLRVTGTENTEAFL.

The chain links TRBV10-3 to TRBJ2-3, with TRBD1 identical over 10 bases. CDR3 length: 15 residues. Per the germline V gene, CDR1 is ENHRY and CDR2 is SYGVKD. Losses at the gene ends were 6 bases for V and 5 bases for J; bases not matched to a gene: 8. CDR3 nucleotides: TGTGCCATCAGAAAGACAGGGGGCTTAGAAGATACGCAGTATTTT. Its translation is CAIRKTGGLEDTQYF.

The rearrangement uses TRBV30 and TRBJ2-3; D may be TRBD1 (5 bases). The germline V and J ends were trimmed by 4 bases and 2 bases, with 13 bases remaining between them. Looked up from germline, CDR1 is GTSNPN and CDR2 is SVGIG (reference sequence). CDR3 length: 14 residues. CDR3 DNA sequence: TGTGCCTGGACTGTAGGGGTGATCACAGATACGCAGTATTTT. It is translated as CAWTVGVITDTQYF.

The chain uses TRBV9 and TRBJ1-6; D remains unclear. Trimming removed 0 bases from V and 1 base from J, with 5 bases in between. Germline lookup yields CDR1 SGDLS and CDR2 YYNGEE. The CDR3 extends over 15 amino acids. Written as DNA, the CDR3 is TGTGCCAGCAGCGTAGACTATTCCTATAATTCACCCCTCCACTTT. Translation gives CASSVDYSYNSPLHF.

The V and J genes are TRBV10-3 and TRBJ1-2; TRBD1 agrees at 8 bases. Trimming took 10 bases from V and 3 from J; bases not matched to a gene: 7. The CDR3 is 13 residues long. The germline gives CDR1 ENHRY, CDR2 SYGVKD. The CDR3 reads CATEDRDYYGYTF. CDR3 bases: TGTGCCACCGAGGACAGGGATTACTATGGCTACACCTTC.

This chain links TRBV9 with TRBJ1-1; no definite D call. CDR1 SGDLS and CDR2 YYNGEE come from the germline V gene. The V gene lost 0 bases and the J gene lost 5 bases, with 8 bases spanning the gap. The CDR3 is made up of 13 amino acids. The CDR3 here is CASSVGASTEAFF. DNA of the CDR3: TGTGCCAGCAGCGTAGGCGCATCGACTGAAGCTTTCTTT.

The table lists this clone with a count of one. The CDR3 sequence is CASSPEGGDTQYF. The CDR3 bases are TGTGCCAGCAGCCCGGAGGGCGGGGATACGCAGTATTTT. The J gene is TRBJ2-3, the V gene TRBV7-8; the D gene is possibly TRBD2 (6 bases). CDR1 and CDR2 from the germline V gene are SGHVS and FQNEAQ. Trimming pared 5 bases from V and 6 bases from J, leaving 12 bases between. The CDR3 consists of 13 residues.

V usage is TRBV5-1 and J usage is TRBJ1-2; 12 positions match TRBD1. Germline lookup yields CDR1 SGHRS and CDR2 YFSETQ. The CDR3 runs 18 residues. V lost 0 bases to trimming and J lost 4 bases; unmatched junction nucleotides: 10. For the CDR3, the DNA is TGCGCCAGCAGCTTGGATGGGACAGGGGGCGAAAGGGGCTATGGCTACACCTTC. Encoded protein: CASSLDGTGGERGYGYTF.

This clone appeared a few times. V and J are TRBV10-3 and TRBJ2-1, with 12 bases fitting TRBD2. The CDR3 covers 16 residues. The trim removed 5 bases at V and 8 bases at J, leaving 10 bases unmatched. In germline, CDR1 is ENHRY, CDR2 SYGVKD. The CDR3 loop reads CAISKGLAGLIDEQFF. DNA of the CDR3: TGTGCCATCAGTAAAGGACTAGCGGGGCTTATCGATGAGCAGTTCTTC.

This sequence joins TRBV10-1 and TRBJ2-5, with D maybe TRBD1 (6 bases). CDR1 and CDR2 from the germline V gene are WNHNN and SYGVQD (reference sequence). This CDR3 is 15 amino acids long. Trimming left V 3 bases short and J 4 bases short, with 15 bases between. CDR3: CASSDSAGDRETQYF. The CDR3 DNA reads TGCGCCAGCAGTGACTCCGCAGGGGACCGAGAGACCCAGTACTTC.

The chain recombines TRBV4-2 with TRBJ1-4; D is unclear. The CDR3 is made up of 14 amino acids. Germline V gene data show CDR1 as LGHNA and CDR2 as YNFKEQ. Trimming removed 0 bases at V and 6 bases at J, with 8 bases between. CDR3 amino acids: CASSQDDLDEKLFF. Written as DNA, the CDR3 is TGTGCCAGCAGCCAAGACGACCTAGATGAAAAACTGTTTTTT.

CDR3 DNA sequence: TGTGCCAGCCTAGACAGGGGCCAAGAGACCCAGTACTTC. Translation: CASLDRGQETQYF. J is TRBJ2-5 and V is TRBV2, with 8 bases lining up with TRBD1. Germline CDR1 SNHLY, CDR2 FYNNEI. Trimming cost V 8 bases and J 1 base; bases outside gene matches: 3. The CDR3 loop spans 13 amino acids. Based on the CDR3 plus reference TRBV2 and TRBJ2-5, the full variable domain is EPEVTQTPSHQVTQMGQEVILRCVPISNHLYFYWYRQILGQKVEFLVSFYNNEISEKSEIFDDQFSVERPDGSNFTLKIRSTKLEDSAMYFCASLDRGQETQYFGPGTRLLVL.

The J gene is TRBJ1-6, the V gene TRBV7-3; D possibly corresponds to TRBD1 (5 bases). The CDR3 extends over 15 amino acids. V dropped 2 bases and J dropped 0 bases, with 5 bases sitting between them. CDR1 is SGHTA and CDR2 is FQGTGA in the germline V gene. This CDR3 is CASSLDSSYNSPLHF. The CDR3 DNA reads TGTGCCAGCAGCTTAGACAGCTCCTATAATTCACCCCTCCACTTT.

The chain couples TRBV2 to TRBJ1-6; D unresolved. The V gene lost 5 bases and the J gene lost 4 bases, with 18 bases spanning the gap. CDR3 length equals 17 residues. CDR1 and CDR2 from the germline V gene are SNHLY and FYNNEI. CDR3 coding DNA: TGTGCCAGCAGTCCCGCGGGTTCGTACTCTTATAATTCACCCCTCCACTTT. Translated: CASSPAGSYSYNSPLHF.

The chain couples TRBV7-8 to TRBJ2-1, with 9 bases aligning to TRBD1. The germline V gene has CDR1 SGHVS and CDR2 FQNEAQ. There are 18 residues in the CDR3. Germline trimming cut 0 bases from V and 8 bases from J; bases unmatched to any gene: 14. The CDR3 nucleotides read TGTGCCAGCAGCTTAGCTCTTTTTGGCGGACAGGGGTACGATGAGCAGTTCTTC. It encodes CASSLALFGGQGYDEQFF.

Only one count was recorded for this clone. The V gene is TRBV7-8, the J gene TRBJ1-3; a weak D match, TRBD1 (5 bases). V gave up 2 bases and J gave up 2 bases, with 22 bases separating them. Germline V lookup: CDR1 SGHVS, CDR2 FQNEAQ. The CDR3 loop spans 19 amino acids. The CDR3 reads CASSLSQPYGHLPGNTIYF. In DNA form, the CDR3 reads TGTGCCAGCAGCTTATCTCAACCTTACGGACACCTACCTGGAAACACCATATATTTT.

This clone was recorded only once. V usage is TRBV7-2 and J usage is TRBJ2-7; D is perhaps TRBD2 (6 bases). This CDR3 comprises 14 residues. Trimming removed 2 bases at V and 3 bases at J, with 11 bases between. Germline CDR1 and CDR2: SGHTA and FQGNSA. The CDR3 here is CASSLLAGNYEQYF. The CDR3 coding sequence is TGTGCCAGCAGCTTATTGGCGGGGAACTACGAGCAGTACTTC.

This chain connects TRBV19 to TRBJ2-1; a possible D gene is TRBD2 (5 bases). The CDR3 extends over 13 amino acids. Germline CDR1 reads LNHDA; CDR2 reads SQIVND (reference sequence). V dropped 3 bases and J dropped 12 bases, with 15 bases sitting between them. CDR3 bases: TGTGCCAGTAGTATTCCAAGAGGGTTGGTGCAGTTCTTC. Translated: CASSIPRGLVQFF.